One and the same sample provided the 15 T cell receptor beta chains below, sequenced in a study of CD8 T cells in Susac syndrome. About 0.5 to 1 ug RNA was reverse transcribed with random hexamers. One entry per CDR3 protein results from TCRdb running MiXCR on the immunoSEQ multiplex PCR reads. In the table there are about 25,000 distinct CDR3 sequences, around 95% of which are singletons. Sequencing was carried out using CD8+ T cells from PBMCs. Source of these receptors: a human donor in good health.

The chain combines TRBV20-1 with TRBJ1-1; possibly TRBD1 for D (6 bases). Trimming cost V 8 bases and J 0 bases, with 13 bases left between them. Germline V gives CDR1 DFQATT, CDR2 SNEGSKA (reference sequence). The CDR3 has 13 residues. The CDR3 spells CSLGRTVNTEAFF. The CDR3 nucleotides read TGCAGTCTTGGAAGGACAGTGAACACTGAAGCTTTCTTT.

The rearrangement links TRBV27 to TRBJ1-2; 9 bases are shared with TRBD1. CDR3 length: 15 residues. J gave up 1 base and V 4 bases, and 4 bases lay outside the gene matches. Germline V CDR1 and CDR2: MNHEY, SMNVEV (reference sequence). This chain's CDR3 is CASSYSDRGNYGYTF. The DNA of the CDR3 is TGTGCCAGCAGTTATTCGGACAGGGGTAACTATGGCTACACCTTC.

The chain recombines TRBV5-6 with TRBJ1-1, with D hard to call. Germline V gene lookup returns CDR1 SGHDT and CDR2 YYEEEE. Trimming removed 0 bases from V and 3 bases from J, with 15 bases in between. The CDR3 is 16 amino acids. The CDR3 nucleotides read TGTGCCAGCAGCTTGGCGCTGGGAGGGTGGGACACTGAAGCTTTCTTT. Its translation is CASSLALGGWDTEAFF.

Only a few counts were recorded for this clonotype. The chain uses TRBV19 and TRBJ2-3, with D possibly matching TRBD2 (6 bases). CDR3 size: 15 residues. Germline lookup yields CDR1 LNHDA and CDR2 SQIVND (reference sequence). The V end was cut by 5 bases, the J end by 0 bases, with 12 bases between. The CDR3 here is CASSLGGVSTDTQYF. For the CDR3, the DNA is TGTGCCAGTAGTTTAGGCGGGGTCAGCACAGATACGCAGTATTTT. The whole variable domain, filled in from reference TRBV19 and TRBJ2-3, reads DGGITQSPKYLFRKEGQNVTLSCEQNLNHDAMYWYRQDPGQGLRLIYYSQIVNDFQKGDIAEGYSVSREKKESFPLTVTSAQKNPTAFYLCASSLGGVSTDTQYFGPGTRLTVL.

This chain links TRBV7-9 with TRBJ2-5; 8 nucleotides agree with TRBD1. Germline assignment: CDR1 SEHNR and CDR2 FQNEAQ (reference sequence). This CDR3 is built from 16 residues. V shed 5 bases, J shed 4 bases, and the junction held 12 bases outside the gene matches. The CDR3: CASSHETGAAGETQYF. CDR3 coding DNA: TGTGCCAGCAGCCATGAGACAGGGGCGGCGGGAGAGACCCAGTACTTC.

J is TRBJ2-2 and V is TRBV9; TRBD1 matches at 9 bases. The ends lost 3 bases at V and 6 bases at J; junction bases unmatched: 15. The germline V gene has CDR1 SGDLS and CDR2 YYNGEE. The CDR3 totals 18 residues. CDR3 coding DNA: TGTGCCAGCAGCGGAGGGACAGGGAGTTTCTATTCTGCCGGGGAGCTGTTTTTT. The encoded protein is CASSGGTGSFYSAGELFF.

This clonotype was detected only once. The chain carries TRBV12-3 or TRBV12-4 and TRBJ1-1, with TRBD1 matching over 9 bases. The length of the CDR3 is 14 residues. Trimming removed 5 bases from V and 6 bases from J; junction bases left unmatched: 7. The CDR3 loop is CASSNTGGIAEAFF. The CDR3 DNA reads TGTGCCAGCAGTAATACAGGGGGCATCGCTGAAGCTTTCTTT.

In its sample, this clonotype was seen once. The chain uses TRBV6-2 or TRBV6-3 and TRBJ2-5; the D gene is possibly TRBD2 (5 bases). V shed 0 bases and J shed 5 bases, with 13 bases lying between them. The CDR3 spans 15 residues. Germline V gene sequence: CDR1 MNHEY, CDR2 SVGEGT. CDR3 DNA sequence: TGTGCCAGCAGTTACTCGTTACTCGGCGGGGAGACCCAGTACTTC. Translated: CASSYSLLGGETQYF.

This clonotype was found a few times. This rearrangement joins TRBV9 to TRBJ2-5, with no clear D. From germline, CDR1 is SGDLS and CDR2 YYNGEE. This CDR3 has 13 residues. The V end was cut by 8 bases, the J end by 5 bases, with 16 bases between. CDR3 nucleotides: TGTGCCAGTAGCCATAAATTTTCGGAGACCCAGTACTTC. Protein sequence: CASSHKFSETQYF. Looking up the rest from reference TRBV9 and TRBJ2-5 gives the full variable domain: DSGVTQTPKHLITATGQRVTLRCSPRSGDLSVYWYQQSLDQGLQFLIQYYNGEERAKGNILERFSAQQFPDLHSELNLSSLELGDSALYFCASSHKFSETQYFGPGTRLLVL.

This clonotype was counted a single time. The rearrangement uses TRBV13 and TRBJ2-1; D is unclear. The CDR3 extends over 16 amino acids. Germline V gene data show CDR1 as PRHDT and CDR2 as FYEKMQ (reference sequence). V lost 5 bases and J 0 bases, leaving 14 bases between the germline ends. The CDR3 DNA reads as TGTGCCAGCAGCCCCAGCCGGGCGAGCTCCTACAATGAGCAGTTCTTC. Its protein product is CASSPSRASSYNEQFF.

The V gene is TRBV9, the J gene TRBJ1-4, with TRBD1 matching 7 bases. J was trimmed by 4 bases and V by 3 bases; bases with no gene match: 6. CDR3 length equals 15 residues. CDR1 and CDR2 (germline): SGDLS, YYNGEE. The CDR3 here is CASSGQGTVNEKLFF. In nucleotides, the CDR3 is TGTGCCAGCAGCGGGCAAGGGACAGTTAATGAAAAACTGTTTTTT.

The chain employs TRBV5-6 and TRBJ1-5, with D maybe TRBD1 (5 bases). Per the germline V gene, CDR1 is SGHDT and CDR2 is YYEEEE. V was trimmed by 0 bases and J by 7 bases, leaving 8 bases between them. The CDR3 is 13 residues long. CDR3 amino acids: CASSLGGGQPQHF. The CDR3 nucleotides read TGTGCCAGCAGCTTGGGGGGCGGGCAGCCCCAGCATTTT.

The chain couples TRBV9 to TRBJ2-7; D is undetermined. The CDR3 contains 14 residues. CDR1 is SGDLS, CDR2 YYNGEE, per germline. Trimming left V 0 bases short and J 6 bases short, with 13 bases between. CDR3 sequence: CASSVDSLLGEQYF. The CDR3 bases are TGTGCCAGCAGCGTAGACAGCCTTCTGGGCGAGCAGTACTTC.

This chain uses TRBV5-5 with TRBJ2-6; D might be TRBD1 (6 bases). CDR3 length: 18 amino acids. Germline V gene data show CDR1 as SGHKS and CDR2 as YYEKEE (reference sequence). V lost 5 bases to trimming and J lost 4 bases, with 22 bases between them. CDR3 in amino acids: CASSPDSYRSAGANVLTF. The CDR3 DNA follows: TGTGCCAGCAGTCCGGACAGCTACCGCTCTGCCGGGGCCAACGTCCTGACTTTC. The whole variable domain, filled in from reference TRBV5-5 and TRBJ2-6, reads DAGVTQSPTHLIKTRGQQVTLRCSPISGHKSVSWYQQVLGQGPQFIFQYYEKEERGRGNFPDRFSARQFPNYSSELNVNALLLGDSALYLCASSPDSYRSAGANVLTFGAGSRLTVL.

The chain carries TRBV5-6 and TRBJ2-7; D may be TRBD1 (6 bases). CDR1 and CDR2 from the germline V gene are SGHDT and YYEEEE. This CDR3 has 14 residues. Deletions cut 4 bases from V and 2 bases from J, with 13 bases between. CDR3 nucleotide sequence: TGTGCCAGCAGCCTCGGACAGAAGCCCTACGAGCAGTACTTC. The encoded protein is CASSLGQKPYEQYF.